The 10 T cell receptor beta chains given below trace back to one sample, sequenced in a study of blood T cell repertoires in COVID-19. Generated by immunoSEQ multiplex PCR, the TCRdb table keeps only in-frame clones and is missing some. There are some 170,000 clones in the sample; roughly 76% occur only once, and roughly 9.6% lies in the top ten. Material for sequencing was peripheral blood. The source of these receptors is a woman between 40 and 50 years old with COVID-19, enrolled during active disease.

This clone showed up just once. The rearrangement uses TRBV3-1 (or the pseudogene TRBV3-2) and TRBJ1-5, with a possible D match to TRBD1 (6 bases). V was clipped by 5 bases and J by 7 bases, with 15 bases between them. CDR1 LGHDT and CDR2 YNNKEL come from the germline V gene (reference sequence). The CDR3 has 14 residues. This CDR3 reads CASSTQGSGQPQHF. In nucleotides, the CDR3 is TGTGCCAGCAGCACTCAGGGGTCGGGGCAGCCCCAGCATTTT.

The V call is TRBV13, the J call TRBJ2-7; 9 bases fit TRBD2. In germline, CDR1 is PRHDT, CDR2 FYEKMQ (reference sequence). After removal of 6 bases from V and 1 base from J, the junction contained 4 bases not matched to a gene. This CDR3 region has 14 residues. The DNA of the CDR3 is TGTGCCAGCAGTTCTAGCGGGGATTCCTACGAGCAGTACTTC. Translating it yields CASSSSGDSYEQYF.

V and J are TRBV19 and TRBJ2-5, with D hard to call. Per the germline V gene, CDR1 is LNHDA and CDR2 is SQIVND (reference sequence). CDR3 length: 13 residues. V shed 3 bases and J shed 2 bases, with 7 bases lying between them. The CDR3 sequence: CASSIGGQETQYF. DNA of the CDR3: TGTGCCAGTAGTATTGGCGGTCAAGAGACCCAGTACTTC.

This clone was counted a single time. For the CDR3, the DNA is TGTGCCAGCAGTGACTCGGACAACCCTAATGAGCAGTTCTTC. Encoded protein: CASSDSDNPNEQFF. V gene TRBV6-4 combines with J gene TRBJ2-1, with a possible D match to TRBD1 (5 bases). CDR1 is MRHNA and CDR2 is SNTAGT in the germline V gene. The CDR3 covers 14 residues. Deletions cut 0 bases from V and 7 bases from J, with 10 bases between.

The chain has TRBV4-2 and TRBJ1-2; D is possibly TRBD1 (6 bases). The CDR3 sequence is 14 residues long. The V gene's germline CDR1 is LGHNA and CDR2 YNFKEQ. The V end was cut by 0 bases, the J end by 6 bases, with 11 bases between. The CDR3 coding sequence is TGTGCCAGCAGCCAAGAAAGCCAGGGGCATGGCTACACCTTC. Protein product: CASSQESQGHGYTF.

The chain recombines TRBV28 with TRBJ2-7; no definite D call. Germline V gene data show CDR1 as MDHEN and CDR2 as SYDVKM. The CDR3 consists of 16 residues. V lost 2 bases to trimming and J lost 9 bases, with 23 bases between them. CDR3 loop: CASSLTAAPLTHGQYF. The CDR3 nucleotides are TGTGCCAGCAGTTTAACCGCGGCTCCCCTCACTCACGGGCAGTACTTC.

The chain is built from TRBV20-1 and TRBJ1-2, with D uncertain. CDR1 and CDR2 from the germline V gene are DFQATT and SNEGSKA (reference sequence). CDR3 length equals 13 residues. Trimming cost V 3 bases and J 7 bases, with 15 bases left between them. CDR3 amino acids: CSASSPGRGGYTF. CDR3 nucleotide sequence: TGCAGTGCTAGTAGTCCGGGCCGGGGTGGCTACACCTTC.

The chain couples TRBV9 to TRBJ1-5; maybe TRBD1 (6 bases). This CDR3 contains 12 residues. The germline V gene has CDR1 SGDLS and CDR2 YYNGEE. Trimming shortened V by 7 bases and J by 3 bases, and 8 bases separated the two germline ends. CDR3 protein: CASGDTNQPQHF. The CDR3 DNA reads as TGTGCCAGCGGGGACACCAATCAGCCCCAGCATTTT. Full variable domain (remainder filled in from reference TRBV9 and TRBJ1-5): DSGVTQTPKHLITATGQRVTLRCSPRSGDLSVYWYQQSLDQGLQFLIQYYNGEERAKGNILERFSAQQFPDLHSELNLSSLELGDSALYFCASGDTNQPQHFGDGTRLSIL.

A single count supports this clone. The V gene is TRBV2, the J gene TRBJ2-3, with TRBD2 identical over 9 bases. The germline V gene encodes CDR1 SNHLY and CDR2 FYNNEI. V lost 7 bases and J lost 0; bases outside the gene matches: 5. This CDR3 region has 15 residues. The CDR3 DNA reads TGTGCCAGCACAGGCACTAGCGGGAGCACAGATACGCAGTATTTT. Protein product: CASTGTSGSTDTQYF.

The CDR3 loop reads CASSARLLYNEQFF. CDR3 sequence (DNA): TGTGCCAGCAGCGCAAGACTGCTATACAATGAGCAGTTCTTC. This chain connects TRBV9 to TRBJ2-1; the D is unclear. CDR3 length equals 14 residues. Trimming cost V 3 bases and J 4 bases, with 11 bases left between them. In germline, CDR1 is SGDLS, CDR2 YYNGEE.